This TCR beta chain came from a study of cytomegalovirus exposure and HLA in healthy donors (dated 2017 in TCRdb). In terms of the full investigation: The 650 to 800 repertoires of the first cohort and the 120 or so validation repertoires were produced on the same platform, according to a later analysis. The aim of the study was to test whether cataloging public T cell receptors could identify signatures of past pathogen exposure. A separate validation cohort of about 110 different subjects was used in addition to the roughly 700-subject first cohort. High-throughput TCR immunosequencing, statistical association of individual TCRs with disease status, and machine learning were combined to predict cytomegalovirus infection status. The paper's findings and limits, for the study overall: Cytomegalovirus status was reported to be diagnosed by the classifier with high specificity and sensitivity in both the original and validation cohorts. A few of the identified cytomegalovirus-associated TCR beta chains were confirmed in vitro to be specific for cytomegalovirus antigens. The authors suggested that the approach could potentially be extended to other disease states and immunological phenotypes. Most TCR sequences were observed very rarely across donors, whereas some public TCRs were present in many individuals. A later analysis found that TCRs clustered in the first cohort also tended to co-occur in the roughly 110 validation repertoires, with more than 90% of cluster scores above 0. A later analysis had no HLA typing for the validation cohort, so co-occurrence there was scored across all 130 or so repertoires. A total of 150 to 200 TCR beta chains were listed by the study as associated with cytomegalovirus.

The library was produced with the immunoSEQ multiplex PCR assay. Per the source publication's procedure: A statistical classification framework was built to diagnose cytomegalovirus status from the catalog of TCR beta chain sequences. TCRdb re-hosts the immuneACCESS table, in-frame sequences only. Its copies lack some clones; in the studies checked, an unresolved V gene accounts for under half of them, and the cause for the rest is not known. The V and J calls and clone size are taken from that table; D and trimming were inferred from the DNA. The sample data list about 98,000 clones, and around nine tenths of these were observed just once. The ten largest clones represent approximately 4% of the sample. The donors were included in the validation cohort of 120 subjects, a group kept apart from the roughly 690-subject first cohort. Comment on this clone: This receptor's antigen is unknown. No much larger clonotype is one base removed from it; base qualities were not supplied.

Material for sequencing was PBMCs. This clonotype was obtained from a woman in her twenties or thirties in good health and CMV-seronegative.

Read as DNA, the sequence is TGTGCCAGCAGTTTATTTTCACTAGCGAGATACGAGCAGTACTTC. This is translated as CASSLFSLARYEQYF. The chain uses TRBV27 and TRBJ2-7; 7 junctional bases match TRBD2. Reading the germline V gene (reference sequence) gives CDR1 MNHEY and CDR2 SMNVEV. The CDR3 has 15 amino acids, counting the end cysteine and phenylalanine. Here the CDR3 DNA is all that survives: 45 bases in frame from base 1. For this chain, trimming is 1 base at the V end and 4 bases at the J end, and the number of junction bases without a gene match is 7.